This TCR beta chain appears in the sequencing data of a study of CD8 T cells in Susac syndrome. Study-wide background: Among the Susac syndrome patients sequenced, over five had active disease and roughly 8 were in remission.

Random-hexamer reverse transcription was applied to roughly 0.5 to 1 ug RNA. One entry per CDR3 protein, called by TCRdb with MiXCR from the immunoSEQ multiplex PCR reads. This repertoire shows more than 200,000 distinct CDR3 sequences, approximately 94% found once; its top ten account for about 0.14%. Germline V gives CDR1 SGHRS, CDR2 YFSETQ. Trimming shortened V by 3 bases and J by 4 bases, and 10 bases separated the two germline ends. CDR3 length: 13 residues. Sample: CD4+ T cells from PBMCs. This sequence was found in a human donor with Susac syndrome. The chain joins TRBV5-1 to TRBJ2-5; D not resolved. The chain's CDR3 is CASSYYGLETQYF. CDR3 coding DNA: TGCGCCAGCAGCTACTATGGGTTAGAGACCCAGTACTTC. The entire variable domain, with the rest obtained from reference TRBV5-1 and TRBJ2-5, is as follows: KAGVTQTPRYLIKTRGQQVTLSCSPISGHRSVSWYQQTPGQGLQFLFEYFSETQRNKGNFPGRFSGRQFSNSRSEMNVSTLELGDSALYLCASSYYGLETQYFGPGTRLLVL.